The 3 T cell receptor beta chains below come from one sample, sequenced in a study of Graves' ophthalmopathy and Graves' hyperthyroidism. Transcripts of RNA were the source for amplifying TCR beta CDR3 regions. Scientists carried out first-round RT-PCR using HTBI primers and then a second-round multiplex PCR. TCRdb called the multiplex PCR reads again in MiXCR, with one record for every CDR3 protein. This sample carries about 410,000 distinct CDR3 sequences, about 18% of them seen once, and the ten largest clones take 1.6%. The material sequenced was peripheral blood. The receptors derive from a woman aged 18-29 years with Graves' ophthalmopathy.

The sample holds many counts of this clonotype. This chain joins TRBV9 and TRBJ2-2; unclear D gene. In germline, CDR1 is SGDLS, CDR2 YYNGEE. The ends were cut back, 3 bases at V and 2 bases at J, with 11 bases in the middle. The CDR3 is 15 residues long. The CDR3 loop is CASSGQIANTGELFF. The CDR3 nucleotides read TGTGCCAGCAGCGGTCAGATAGCAAACACCGGGGAGCTGTTTTTT. Variable domain in full (rest from reference TRBV9 and TRBJ2-2): DSGVTQTPKHLITATGQRVTLRCSPRSGDLSVYWYQQSLDQGLQFLIQYYNGEERAKGNILERFSAQQFPDLHSELNLSSLELGDSALYFCASSGQIANTGELFFGEGSRLTVL.

Many counts were recorded for this clonotype. CDR3 residues: CSATENGLAFRKQYF. CDR3 coding DNA: TGCAGTGCTACTGAAAACGGACTAGCGTTTCGTAAGCAGTACTTC. V usage is TRBV20-1 and J usage is TRBJ2-7; 9 bases are shared with TRBD2. Looked up from germline, CDR1 is DFQATT and CDR2 is SNEGSKA (reference sequence). J gave up 8 bases and V 4 bases, and 15 bases lay outside the gene matches. The length of the CDR3 is 15 residues.

This clonotype has just a few counts. The chain recombines TRBV7-8 with TRBJ2-5, with a tentative D call TRBD2 (5 bases). The CDR3 has 14 residues. Germline V gene lookup returns CDR1 SGHVS and CDR2 FQNEAQ. V was pared by 5 bases and J by 3 bases, with 13 bases between. The CDR3 loop is CASSRGVVKETQYF. The CDR3 nucleotides read TGTGCCAGCAGCCGGGGAGTGGTGAAAGAGACCCAGTACTTC.